This T cell receptor (beta chain) was obtained from a study of cytomegalovirus exposure and HLA in healthy donors. Overall study findings and caveats: The likely origin of a cluster of highly shared sequence variants was a sequencing artifact.

CDR3 length equals 14 residues. V lost 2 bases to trimming and J lost 4 bases; unmatched junction nucleotides: 4. Per germline, CDR1 SGHTA and CDR2 FQGNSA. The PCR was carried out with 60 Vbeta primers and 13 Jbeta primers. TCRdb's copy holds only in-frame clones and misses some; the assay was immunoSEQ multiplex PCR. The table shows roughly 150,000 clones, with roughly 77% occurring only once. Concerning this clone: Its antigen remains unidentified.

The chain recombines TRBV7-2 with TRBJ2-7; 8 bases are shared with TRBD2. Material: PBMCs. This receptor was obtained from a man younger than 35 in good health and CMV-seropositive. This chain's CDR3 is CASSLSREVYEQYF. CDR3 coding DNA: TGTGCCAGCAGCTTATCGCGGGAGGTATACGAGCAGTACTTC.